These 2 T cell receptor beta chains were all obtained from the same sample, sequenced in a study of blood T cell repertoires in COVID-19. Generated by immunoSEQ multiplex PCR, the TCRdb table keeps only in-frame clones and is missing some. The top ten hold around 5.9% of the sample, which has 150,000 or so clones, more than 75% seen once. The sequenced sample was PBMCs or T cells enriched from blood (not recorded which). The receptors derive from a man aged 40-50 years who had recovered from COVID-19.

The V gene is TRBV5-8, the J gene TRBJ1-6; 7 bases align to TRBD1. The CDR3 is made up of 14 amino acids. With 1 base clipped from V and 8 bases from J, the junction kept 3 bases outside the gene matches. Germline V gene sequence: CDR1 SGHTS, CDR2 YDEGEE. Written as DNA, the CDR3 is TGTGCCAGCAGCTTGAAGGGGGCCTATTCACCCCTCCACTTT. Protein product: CASSLKGAYSPLHF.

The V and J genes are TRBV12-3 or TRBV12-4 and TRBJ1-2; maybe TRBD1 (6 bases). With 5 bases removed from V and 8 bases from J, the gap between germline ends came to 12 bases. This CDR3 is built from 12 residues. CDR3 residues: CASSPTGKGYTF. DNA for the CDR3: TGTGCCAGCAGTCCAACAGGGAAGGGCTACACCTTC.